This TCR beta chain came from a study of T cell responses to AZD1222 COVID-19 vaccine. Study-wide findings and caveats: Every sample of the repertoires postdated the peak T cell response. The CD4 TCRs associated with vaccination extended across spike and predominated at 160-218 and 743-854. Close to half of all spike-specific TCRs reportedly target regions of the variants that are unmutated. Spike-specific TCR repertoires showed rising breadth and depth after two AZD1222 doses.

Points on this clone: Its antigen is currently unknown.

Germline V CDR1 and CDR2: LGHNA, YSLEER. There are 15 residues in the CDR3. V was clipped by 5 bases and J by 10 bases, with 18 bases between them. Assay: immunoSEQ multiplex PCR; the TCRdb copy retains only in-frame clones and omits some. The sample includes approximately 220,000 clones, approximately 94% of them seen just once. This sequence was found in an adult in good health. The sample in question was peripheral blood, obtained on day 0 of MenACWY control vaccination. V is TRBV4-3 and J is TRBJ1-6; possibly TRBD1 for D (6 bases). In DNA form, the CDR3 reads TGCGCCAGCAGCTTGAGCCAGAGGGGGGACTCACCCCTCCACTTT. Translated: CASSLSQRGDSPLHF.